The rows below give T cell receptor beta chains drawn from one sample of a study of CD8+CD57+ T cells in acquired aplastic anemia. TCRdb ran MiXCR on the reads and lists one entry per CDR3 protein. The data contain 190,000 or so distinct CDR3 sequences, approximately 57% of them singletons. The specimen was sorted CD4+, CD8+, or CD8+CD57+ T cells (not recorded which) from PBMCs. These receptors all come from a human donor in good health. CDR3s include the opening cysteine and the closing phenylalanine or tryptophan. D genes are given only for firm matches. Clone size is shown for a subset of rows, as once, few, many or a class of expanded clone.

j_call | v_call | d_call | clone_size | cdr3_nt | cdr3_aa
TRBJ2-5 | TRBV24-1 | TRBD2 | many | TGTGCCACCAGTGATCGGGGGGGGGGCCAAGAGACCCAGTACTTC | CATSDRGGGQETQYF
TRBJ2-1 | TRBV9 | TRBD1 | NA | TGTGCCAGCAGCTGGGGGACAGCCAGCTCCTACAATGAGCAGTTCTTC | CASSWGTASSYNEQFF
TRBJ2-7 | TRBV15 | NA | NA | TGTGCCACCAGCAGAGAGGTGGGTTCGTACGAGCAGTACTTC | CATSREVGSYEQYF
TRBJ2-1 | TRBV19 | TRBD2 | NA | TGTGCCAGTAGTATTGGGGGGGTCTACAATGAGCAGTTCTTC | CASSIGGVYNEQFF
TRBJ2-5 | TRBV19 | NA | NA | TGTGCCAGTAGTAGATGGGCAGAAGAGACCCAGTACTTC | CASSRWAEETQYF
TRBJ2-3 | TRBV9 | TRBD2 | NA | TGTGCCAGCAGCCCGGACGGTGGGGGGGGTAGCACAGATACGCAGTATTTT | CASSPDGGGGSTDTQYF
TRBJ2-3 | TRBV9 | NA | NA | TGTGCCAGCAGCCCCTGGGAGGGGGGAACAGATACGCAGTATTTT | CASSPWEGGTDTQYF
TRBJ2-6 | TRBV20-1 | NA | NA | TGCAGTGCTGATCACGGACCGTCTGGGGCCAACGTCCTGACTTTC | CSADHGPSGANVLTF
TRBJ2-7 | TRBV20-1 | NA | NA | TGCAGTGCTAGAGATTCTGGGGCAGGGCCCTACGAGCAGTACTTC | CSARDSGAGPYEQYF
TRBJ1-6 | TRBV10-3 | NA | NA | TGTGCCATCAGGGGACCCCTGGATTCACCCCTCCACTTT | CAIRGPLDSPLHF
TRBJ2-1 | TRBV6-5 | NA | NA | TGTGCCAGCAGCCTCGACTTGCCCTCACGATACAATGAGCAGTTCTTC | CASSLDLPSRYNEQFF
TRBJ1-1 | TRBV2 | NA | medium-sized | TGTGCCAGCAGTCTGGGCGAAGCTTTCTTT | CASSLGEAFF
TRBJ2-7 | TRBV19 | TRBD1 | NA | TGTGCCAGTAAGGGCCCGGGACAGAACTACGAGCAGTACTTC | CASKGPGQNYEQYF
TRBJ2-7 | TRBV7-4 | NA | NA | TGTGCCAGCAGCCCGCACGGGCGAGGGACCTACGAGCAGTACTTC | CASSPHGRGTYEQYF
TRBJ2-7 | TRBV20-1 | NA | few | TGCAGTGCTAGAGAAAAAACAGGTTACTACTACGAGCAGTACTTC | CSAREKTGYYYEQYF
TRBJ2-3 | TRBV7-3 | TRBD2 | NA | TGTGCCAGCAGCCCTAGCGGGAGGGGCGGTACAGATACGCAGTATTTT | CASSPSGRGGTDTQYF
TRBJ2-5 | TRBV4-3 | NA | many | TGCGCCAGCAGCCAAGAGGTCCCCGAGACCCAGTACTTC | CASSQEVPETQYF
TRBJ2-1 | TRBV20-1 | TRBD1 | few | TGCAGTGCTAGAGGGGACAGGGAGAGCTACTACAATGAGCAGTTCTTC | CSARGDRESYYNEQFF
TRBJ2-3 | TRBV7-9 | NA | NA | TGTGCCAGCAGCTTTGGACGACTTAGCACAGATACGCAGTATTTT | CASSFGRLSTDTQYF
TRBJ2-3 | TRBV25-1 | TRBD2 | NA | TGTGCCAGCAGTGCGGGAGGTGGGGATACGCAGTATTTT | CASSAGGGDTQYF
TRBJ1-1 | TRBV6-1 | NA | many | TGTGCCAGCAGTGATCCCTGGACAGCCGGGAAAGAAGAAGCTTTCTTT | CASSDPWTAGKEEAFF
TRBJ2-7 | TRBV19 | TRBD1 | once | TGTGCCAGTAGTATGTCAGGGGGTGCCTACGAGCAGTACTTC | CASSMSGGAYEQYF
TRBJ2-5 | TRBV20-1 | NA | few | TGCAGTGCTAGACAGGGAGAGACCCAGTACTTC | CSARQGETQYF
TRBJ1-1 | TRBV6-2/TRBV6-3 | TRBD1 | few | TGTGCCAGCAGCGATGGACAGGCCGGCATGGCTTTCTTT | CASSDGQAGMAFF
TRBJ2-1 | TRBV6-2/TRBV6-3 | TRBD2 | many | TGTGCCAGCAGCCCGACTAGCGGGGGGTACAATGAGCAGTTCTTC | CASSPTSGGYNEQFF
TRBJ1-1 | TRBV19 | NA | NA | TGTGCCAGTACCAGGCAGGCCGGGGGCACTGAAGCTTTCTTT | CASTRQAGGTEAFF
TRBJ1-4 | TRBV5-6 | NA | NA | TGTGCCAGCAGCCCCGAAGCGACTGTTAATGAAAAACTGTTTTTT | CASSPEATVNEKLFF
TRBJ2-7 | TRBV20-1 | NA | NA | TGCAGTGTTCTCGGGCAGGGTGCCTACGGGCAGTACTTC | CSVLGQGAYGQYF
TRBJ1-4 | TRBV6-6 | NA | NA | TGTGCCAGCAGTTTGGACGGGGAAAAACTGTCTTTT | CASSLDGEKLSF
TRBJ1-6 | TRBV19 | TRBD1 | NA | TGTGCCAGTAGTATAGCTGGACAGGGGGCATCCCATTCACCCCTCCACTTT | CASSIAGQGASHSPLHF
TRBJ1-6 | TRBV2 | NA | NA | TGTGCCAGCAGCTTAGGGCAGAACTCCTATAATTCACCCCTCCACTTT | CASSLGQNSYNSPLHF
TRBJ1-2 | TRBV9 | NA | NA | TGTGCCAGCAGCCCCGGGACGAGCTATGGCTACACCTTC | CASSPGTSYGYTF
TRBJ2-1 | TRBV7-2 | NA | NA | TGTGCCAGCATGATGACGGGAAGTCGGGCCTACAATGAGCAGTTCTTC | CASMMTGSRAYNEQFF
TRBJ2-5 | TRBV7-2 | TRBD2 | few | TGTGCCAGCAGCTGGGGACTAGCGGGCCAAGAGACCCAGTACTTC | CASSWGLAGQETQYF
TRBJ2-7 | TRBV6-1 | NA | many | TGTGCCAGCAGTGATCGCAGCTTACAGGGTCCCTCTTACGAGCAGTACTTC | CASSDRSLQGPSYEQYF
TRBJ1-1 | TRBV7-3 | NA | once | TGTGCCAGCAGCTTAGGGGGCAGGCTCCCTGAAGCTTTCTTT | CASSLGGRLPEAFF
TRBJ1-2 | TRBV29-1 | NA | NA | TGCAGCGTAGAGCAAGGCTCTGGAAACACCTTC | CSVEQGSGNTF
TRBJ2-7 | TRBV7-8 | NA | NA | TGTGCCAGCAGCTTAAGATACGAGCAGTACTTC | CASSLRYEQYF
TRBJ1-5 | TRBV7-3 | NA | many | TGTGCCAGCAGCTTAACTGGGAATCAGCCCCAGCATTTT | CASSLTGNQPQHF
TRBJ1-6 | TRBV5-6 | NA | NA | TGTGCCAGCAGCTTGAGGGCCCTCCTGGGAACACCCCTCCACTTT | CASSLRALLGTPLHF
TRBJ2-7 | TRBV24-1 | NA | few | TGTGCCACCAGTGATTTTAGGGGTCCTTTCTACGAGCAGTACTTC | CATSDFRGPFYEQYF